The source of this T cell receptor (beta chain) is a study of persistence of HIV-infected CD4 T cells. Notes on the study in general: Bulk TCR data could not be restricted to HIV-1-infected CMV-responding cells.

Notes on this clone: Its antigen remains unidentified.

The stimulus was lysate of CMV-infected fibroblasts, around 10 ug/mL. CD40L-negative CD69-negative CD45RO-high memory CD4+ T cells were sorted as populations depleted of antigen-responding cells. Donors had CD4+ T cell counts above 400 cells/uL and were CMV-seropositive. This CDR3 is built from 14 residues. CDR1 and CDR2 (germline): KGHDR, SFDVKD. Trimming cost V 8 bases and J 7 bases; bases outside gene matches: 6. The immunoSEQ assay was version 4, run in survey mode. Each sample used up to 1 ug genomic DNA diluted to around 10 ng/uL. Measured with immunoSEQ multiplex PCR; TCRdb has only the in-frame clones, and not every one. The table has 37,000 or so clones, around 80% seen once.

The sequencing here drew on CD4+ T cells sorted from PBMCs after roughly 18-hour stimulation, taken from a patient who received antiretroviral therapy. The chain carries TRBV24-1 and TRBJ2-2, with 10 bases aligning to TRBD1. This sequence originates from an adult man with HIV who was CMV-seropositive. The CDR3 region has the DNA TGTGCCACCAAGGGACAGGGGAGGAGCGGGGAGCTGTTTTTT. As protein: CATKGQGRSGELFF.